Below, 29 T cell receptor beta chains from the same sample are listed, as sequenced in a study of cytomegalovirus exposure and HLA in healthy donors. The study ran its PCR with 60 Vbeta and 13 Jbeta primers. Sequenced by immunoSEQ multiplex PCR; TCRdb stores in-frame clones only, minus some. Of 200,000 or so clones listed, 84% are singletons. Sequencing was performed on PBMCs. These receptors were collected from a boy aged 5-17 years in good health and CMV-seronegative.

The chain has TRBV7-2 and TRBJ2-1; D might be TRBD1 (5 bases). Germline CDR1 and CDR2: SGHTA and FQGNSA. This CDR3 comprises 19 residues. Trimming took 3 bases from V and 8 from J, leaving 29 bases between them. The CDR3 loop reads CASSFPLGKGSQYSHEQFF. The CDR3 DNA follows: TGTGCCAGCAGCTTCCCTCTGGGGAAGGGGTCCCAATATTCCCATGAGCAGTTCTTC.

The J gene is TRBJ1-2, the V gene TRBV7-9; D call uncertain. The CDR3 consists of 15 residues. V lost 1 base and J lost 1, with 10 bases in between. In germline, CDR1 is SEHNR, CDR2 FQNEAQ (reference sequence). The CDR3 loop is CASSLDDRDNYGYTF. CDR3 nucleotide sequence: TGTGCCAGCAGCTTAGACGACCGGGATAACTATGGCTACACCTTC.

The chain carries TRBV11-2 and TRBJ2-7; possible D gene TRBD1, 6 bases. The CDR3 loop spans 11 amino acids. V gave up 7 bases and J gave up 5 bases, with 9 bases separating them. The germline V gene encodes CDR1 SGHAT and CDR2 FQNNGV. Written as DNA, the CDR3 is TGTGCCAGCAAGGGGGTACACGAGCAGTACTTC. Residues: CASKGVHEQYF.

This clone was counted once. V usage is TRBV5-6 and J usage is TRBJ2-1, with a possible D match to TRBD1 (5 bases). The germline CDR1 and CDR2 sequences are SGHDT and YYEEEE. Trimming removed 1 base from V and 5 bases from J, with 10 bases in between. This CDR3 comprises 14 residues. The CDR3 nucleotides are TGTGCCAGCAGCTTGAGCGTGGGGCACAATGAGCAGTTCTTC. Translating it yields CASSLSVGHNEQFF.

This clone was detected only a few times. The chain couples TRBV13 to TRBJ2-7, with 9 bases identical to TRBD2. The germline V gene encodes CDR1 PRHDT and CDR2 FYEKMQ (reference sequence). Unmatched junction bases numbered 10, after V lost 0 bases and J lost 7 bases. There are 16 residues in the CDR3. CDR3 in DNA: TGTGCCAGCAGCTTAGGTTCGCGACTAGCGGCTTGGGAGCAGTACTTC. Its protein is CASSLGSRLAAWEQYF.

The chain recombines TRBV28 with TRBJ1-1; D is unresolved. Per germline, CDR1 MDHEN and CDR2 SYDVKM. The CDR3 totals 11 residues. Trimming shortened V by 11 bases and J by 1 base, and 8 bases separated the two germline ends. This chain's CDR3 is CAGGTNTEAFF. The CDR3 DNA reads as TGTGCCGGCGGAACGAACACTGAAGCTTTCTTT.

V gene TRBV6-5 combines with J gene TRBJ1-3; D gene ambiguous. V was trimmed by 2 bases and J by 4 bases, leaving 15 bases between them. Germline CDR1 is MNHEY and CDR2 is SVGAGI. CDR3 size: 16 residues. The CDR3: CASSYGGPLAGNTIYF. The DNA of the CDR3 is TGTGCCAGCAGTTACGGAGGACCCCTCGCCGGAAACACCATATATTTT.

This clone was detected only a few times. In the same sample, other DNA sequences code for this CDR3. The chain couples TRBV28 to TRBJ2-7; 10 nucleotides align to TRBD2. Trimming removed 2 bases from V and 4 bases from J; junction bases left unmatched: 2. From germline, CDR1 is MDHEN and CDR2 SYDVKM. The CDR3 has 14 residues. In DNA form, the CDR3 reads TGTGCCAGCAGTTTAAGTAGCGGGGGGTACGAGCAGTACTTC. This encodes CASSLSSGGYEQYF.

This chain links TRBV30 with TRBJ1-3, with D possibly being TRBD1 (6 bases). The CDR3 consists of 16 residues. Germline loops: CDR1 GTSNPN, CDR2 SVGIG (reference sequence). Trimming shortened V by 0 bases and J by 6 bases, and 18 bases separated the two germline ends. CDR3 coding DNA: TGTGCCTGGAGTGTACTAGGGGGTGGATCGGCAAACACCATATATTTT. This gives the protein CAWSVLGGGSANTIYF.

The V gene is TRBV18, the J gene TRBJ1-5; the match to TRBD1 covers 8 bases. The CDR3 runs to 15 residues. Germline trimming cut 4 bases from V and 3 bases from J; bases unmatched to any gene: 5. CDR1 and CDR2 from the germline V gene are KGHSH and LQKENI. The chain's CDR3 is CASSLGQGINQPQHF. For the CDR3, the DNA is TGTGCCAGCTCACTTGGACAGGGAATCAATCAGCCCCAGCATTTT.

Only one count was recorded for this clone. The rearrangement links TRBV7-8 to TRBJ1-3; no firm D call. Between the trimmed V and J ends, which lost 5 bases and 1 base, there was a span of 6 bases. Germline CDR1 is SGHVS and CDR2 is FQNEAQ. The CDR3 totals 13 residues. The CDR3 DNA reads TGTGCCAGCAGCGGCGGGTCTGGAAACACCATATATTTT. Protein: CASSGGSGNTIYF.

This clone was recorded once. CDR3 loop: CASSGPSSNGELFF. The CDR3 DNA reads as TGTGCCAGCAGCGGGCCTAGCAGCAACGGGGAGCTGTTTTTT. The chain uses TRBV9 and TRBJ2-2; tentatively, D is TRBD2 (5 bases). The CDR3 covers 14 residues. Trimming removed 3 bases from V and 7 bases from J, with 13 bases in between. Germline CDR1 is SGDLS and CDR2 is YYNGEE.

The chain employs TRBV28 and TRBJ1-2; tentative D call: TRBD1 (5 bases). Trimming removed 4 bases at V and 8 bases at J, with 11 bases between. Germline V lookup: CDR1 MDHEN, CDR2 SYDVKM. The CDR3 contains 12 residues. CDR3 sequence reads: CASSWGELGYTF. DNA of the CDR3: TGTGCCAGCAGTTGGGGGGAGCTAGGCTACACCTTC.

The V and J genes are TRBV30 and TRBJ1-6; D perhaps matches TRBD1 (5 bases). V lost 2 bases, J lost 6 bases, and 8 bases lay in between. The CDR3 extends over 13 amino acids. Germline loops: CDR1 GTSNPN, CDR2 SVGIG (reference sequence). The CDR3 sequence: CAWSPTANSPLHF. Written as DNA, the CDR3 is TGTGCCTGGAGTCCGACAGCTAATTCACCCCTCCACTTT.

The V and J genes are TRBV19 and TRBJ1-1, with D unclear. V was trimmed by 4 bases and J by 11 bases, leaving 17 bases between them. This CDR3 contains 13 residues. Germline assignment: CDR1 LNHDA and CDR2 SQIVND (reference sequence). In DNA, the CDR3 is TGTGCCAGTAGTACAATAGGAGGTTGTGACGCTTTCTTT. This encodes CASSTIGGCDAFF.

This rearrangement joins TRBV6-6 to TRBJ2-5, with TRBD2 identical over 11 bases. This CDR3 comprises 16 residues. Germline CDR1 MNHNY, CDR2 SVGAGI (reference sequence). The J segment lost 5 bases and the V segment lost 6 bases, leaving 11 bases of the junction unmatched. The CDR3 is CASSRTLAGVDETQYF. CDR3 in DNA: TGTGCCAGCAGCCGAACACTAGCGGGAGTCGACGAGACCCAGTACTTC.

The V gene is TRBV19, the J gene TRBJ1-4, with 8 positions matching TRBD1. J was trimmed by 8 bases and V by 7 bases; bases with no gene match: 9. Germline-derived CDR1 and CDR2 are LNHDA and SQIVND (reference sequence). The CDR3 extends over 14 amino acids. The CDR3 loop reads CASNPTGEKEKLFF. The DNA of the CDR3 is TGTGCCAGTAACCCGACAGGGGAGAAGGAAAAACTGTTTTTT.

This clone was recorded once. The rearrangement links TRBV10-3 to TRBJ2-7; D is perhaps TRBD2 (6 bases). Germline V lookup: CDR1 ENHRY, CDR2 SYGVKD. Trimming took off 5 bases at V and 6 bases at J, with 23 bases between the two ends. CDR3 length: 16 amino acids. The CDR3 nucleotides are TGTGCCATCAGTTTAGTGGCGGGACGGGACTCTGGCGAGCAGTACTTC. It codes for CAISLVAGRDSGEQYF.

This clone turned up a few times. CDR3 sequence (DNA): TGTGCCAGCAGCTTGGAGGTGCCTGAAGCTTTCTTT. Its protein product is CASSLEVPEAFF. The rearrangement joins TRBV7-9 to TRBJ1-1; no definite D call. The CDR3 covers 12 residues. The V end was cut by 3 bases, the J end by 6 bases, with 8 bases between. Germline CDR1 SEHNR, CDR2 FQNEAQ (reference sequence).

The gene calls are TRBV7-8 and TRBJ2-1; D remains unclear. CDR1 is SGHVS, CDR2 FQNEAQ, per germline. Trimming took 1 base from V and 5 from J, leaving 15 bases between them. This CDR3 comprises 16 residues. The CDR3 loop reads CASSLGWRRANNEQFF. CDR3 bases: TGTGCCAGCAGCTTAGGTTGGCGGAGAGCGAACAATGAGCAGTTCTTC.

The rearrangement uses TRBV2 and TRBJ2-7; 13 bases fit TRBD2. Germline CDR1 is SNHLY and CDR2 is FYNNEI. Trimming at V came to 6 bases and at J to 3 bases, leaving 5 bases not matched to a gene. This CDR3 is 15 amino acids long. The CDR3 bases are TGTGCCAGCAGGTCGGGACTAGCGGGACTCTACGAGCAGTACTTC. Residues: CASRSGLAGLYEQYF. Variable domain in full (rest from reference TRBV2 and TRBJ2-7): EPEVTQTPSHQVTQMGQEVILRCVPISNHLYFYWYRQILGQKVEFLVSFYNNEISEKSEIFDDQFSVERPDGSNFTLKIRSTKLEDSAMYFCASRSGLAGLYEQYFGPGTRLTVT.

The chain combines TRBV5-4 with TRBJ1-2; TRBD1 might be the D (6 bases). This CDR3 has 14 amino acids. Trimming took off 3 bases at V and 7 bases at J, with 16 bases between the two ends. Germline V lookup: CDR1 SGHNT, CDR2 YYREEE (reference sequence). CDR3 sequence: CASSSDRQLVGYTF. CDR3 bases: TGTGCCAGCAGCTCTGACAGGCAACTTGTTGGCTACACCTTC. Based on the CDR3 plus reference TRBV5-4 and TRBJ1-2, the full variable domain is ETGVTQSPTHLIKTRGQQVTLRCSSQSGHNTVSWYQQALGQGPQFIFQYYREEENGRGNFPPRFSGLQFPNYSSELNVNALELDDSALYLCASSSDRQLVGYTFGSGTRLTVV.

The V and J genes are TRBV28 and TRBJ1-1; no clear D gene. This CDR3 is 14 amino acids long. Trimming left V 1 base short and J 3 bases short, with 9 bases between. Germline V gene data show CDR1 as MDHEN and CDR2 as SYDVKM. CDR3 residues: CASSLSGLDTEAFF. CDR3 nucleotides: TGTGCCAGCAGTTTATCGGGATTGGACACTGAAGCTTTCTTT.

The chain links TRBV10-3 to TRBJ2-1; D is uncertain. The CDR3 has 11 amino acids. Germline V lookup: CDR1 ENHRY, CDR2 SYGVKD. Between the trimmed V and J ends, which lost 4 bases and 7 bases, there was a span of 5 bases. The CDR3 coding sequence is TGTGCCATCAGTGTTGAGAATGAGCAGTTCTTC. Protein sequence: CAISVENEQFF.

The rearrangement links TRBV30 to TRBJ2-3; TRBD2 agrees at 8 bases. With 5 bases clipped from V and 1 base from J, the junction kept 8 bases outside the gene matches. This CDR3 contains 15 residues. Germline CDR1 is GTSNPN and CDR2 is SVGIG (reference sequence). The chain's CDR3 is CAWGSGVGGTDTQYF. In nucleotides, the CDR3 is TGTGCCTGGGGTAGCGGGGTAGGAGGCACAGATACGCAGTATTTT.

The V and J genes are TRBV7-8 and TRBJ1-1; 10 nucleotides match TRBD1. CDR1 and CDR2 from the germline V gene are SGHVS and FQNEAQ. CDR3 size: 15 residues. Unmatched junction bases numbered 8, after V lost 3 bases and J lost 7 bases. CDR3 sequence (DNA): TGTGCCAGCAGCTTCAGACAGGGGGCGTTGAGTGAAGCTTTCTTT. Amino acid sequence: CASSFRQGALSEAFF.

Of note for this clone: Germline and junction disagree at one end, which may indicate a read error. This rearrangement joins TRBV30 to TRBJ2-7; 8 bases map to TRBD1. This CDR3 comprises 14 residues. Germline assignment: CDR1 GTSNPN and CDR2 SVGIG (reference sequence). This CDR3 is CAWSHGTGSYEQHF. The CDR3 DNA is TGTGCCTGGAGTCATGGGACAGGCTCCTACGAGCAGCACTTC.

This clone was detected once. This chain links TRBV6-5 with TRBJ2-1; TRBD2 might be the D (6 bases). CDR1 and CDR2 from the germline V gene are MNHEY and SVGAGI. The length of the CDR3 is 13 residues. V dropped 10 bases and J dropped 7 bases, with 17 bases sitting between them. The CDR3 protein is CATRRGARNEQFF. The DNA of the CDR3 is TGTGCCACAAGGAGGGGCGCGAGGAATGAGCAGTTCTTC.

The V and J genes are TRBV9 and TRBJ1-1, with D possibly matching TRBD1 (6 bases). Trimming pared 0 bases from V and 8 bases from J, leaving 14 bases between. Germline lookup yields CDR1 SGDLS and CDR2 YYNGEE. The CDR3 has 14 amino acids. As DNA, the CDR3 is TGTGCCAGCAGCGTAGGTCAGGGGCAGGGGGAAGCTTTCTTT. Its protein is CASSVGQGQGEAFF. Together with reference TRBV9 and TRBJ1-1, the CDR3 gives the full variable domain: DSGVTQTPKHLITATGQRVTLRCSPRSGDLSVYWYQQSLDQGLQFLIQYYNGEERAKGNILERFSAQQFPDLHSELNLSSLELGDSALYFCASSVGQGQGEAFFGQGTRLTVV.